This T cell receptor beta chain was captured in a study of beta chain features in type 1 diabetes. Sequenced material consisted of expressed TCRB transcripts (all of the isolated RNA was reverse transcribed). Stem cell-like memory T cell samples came in at an average of approximately 930,000 reads. Data came from immunoSEQ multiplex PCR; TCRdb stores just in-frame clones and leaves some out. The data contain tens of thousands of clones, roughly 50% of them singletons. The CDR3 has 14 amino acids. Germline V gives CDR1 MNHEY, CDR2 SMNVEV (reference sequence). Losses at the gene ends were 3 bases for V and 4 bases for J; bases not matched to a gene: 3.

The chain combines TRBV27 with TRBJ2-3, with 8 bases lining up with TRBD1. The sequenced material came from stem cell memory CD4+ T cells from blood. This receptor was taken from a woman aged 25 to 39 in good health. This CDR3 reads CASSFRQGPDTQYF. The CDR3 region has the DNA TGTGCCAGCAGTTTCCGACAGGGGCCAGATACGCAGTATTTT.